The 23 T cell receptor beta chains below come from one sample, sequenced in a study of blood T cell repertoires in COVID-19. Generated by immunoSEQ multiplex PCR, the TCRdb table keeps only in-frame clones and is missing some. Seen here are about 90,000 clones, 76% observed once, and the top ten hold around 7%. The specimen sequenced was peripheral blood. The source is a man in his 70s with acute or convalescent COVID-19.

The chain recombines TRBV5-1 with TRBJ2-5; D unclear. Germline values: CDR1 SGHRS, CDR2 YFSETQ. Trimming shortened V by 0 bases and J by 1 base, and 13 bases separated the two germline ends. This CDR3 has 16 residues. The CDR3 DNA reads as TGCGCCAGCAGCTTGGCCGATACTTCATTCCAAGAGACCCAGTACTTC. Translation gives CASSLADTSFQETQYF.

This chain uses TRBV5-4 with TRBJ1-2; the match to TRBD1 covers 11 bases. V was pared by 4 bases and J by 11 bases, with 4 bases of the junction left unmatched. From germline, CDR1 is SGHNT and CDR2 YYREEE (reference sequence). This CDR3 contains 12 residues. CDR3 sequence reads: CASSPGQGAYTF. DNA for the CDR3: TGTGCCAGCAGCCCAGGACAGGGGGCTTACACCTTC.

In its sample, this clone was seen a few times. The chain links TRBV18 to TRBJ1-1, with 7 bases lining up with TRBD1. Losses at the gene ends were 3 bases for V and 0 bases for J; bases not matched to a gene: 1. Germline V gene data show CDR1 as KGHSH and CDR2 as LQKENI. The CDR3 runs 14 residues. CDR3 bases: TGTGCCAGCTCACCTCAGGGGGTGAACACTGAAGCTTTCTTT. Translating gives CASSPQGVNTEAFF.

The V call is TRBV14, the J call TRBJ2-2, with D hard to call. The V gene's germline CDR1 is SGHDN and CDR2 FVKESK. The CDR3 is made up of 15 amino acids. The V gene lost 1 base and the J gene lost 3 bases, with 9 bases spanning the gap. The CDR3 reads CASSQVVGDTGELFF. CDR3 sequence (DNA): TGTGCCAGCAGCCAAGTCGTAGGAGACACCGGGGAGCTGTTTTTT. The entire variable domain, with the rest obtained from reference TRBV14 and TRBJ2-2, is as follows: EAGVTQFPSHSVIEKGQTVTLRCDPISGHDNLYWYRRVMGKEIKFLLHFVKESKQDESGMPNNRFLAERTGGTYSTLKVQPAELEDSGVYFCASSQVVGDTGELFFGEGSRLTVL.

The chain employs TRBV7-3 and TRBJ2-3; 12 nucleotides agree with TRBD2. The V gene's germline CDR1 is SGHTA and CDR2 FQGTGA. The CDR3 spans 15 residues. V lost 5 bases and J lost 3; bases outside the gene matches: 3. The CDR3 nucleotides are TGTGCCAGCAGCCCTAGCGGGGGGGCGACAGATACGCAGTATTTT. It encodes CASSPSGGATDTQYF.

This clone was seen a handful of times. V is TRBV27 and J is TRBJ2-1; 7 bases are a match to TRBD2. Germline values: CDR1 MNHEY, CDR2 SMNVEV (reference sequence). The CDR3 totals 16 residues. J gave up 0 bases and V 5 bases, and 7 bases lay outside the gene matches. CDR3 nucleotide sequence: TGTGCCAGCAGTCGAGGAGCGGGGAGCTCCTACAATGAGCAGTTCTTC. Translating it yields CASSRGAGSSYNEQFF.

The J gene is TRBJ1-2, the V gene TRBV28; D uncertain. CDR1 is MDHEN, CDR2 SYDVKM, per germline. V lost 6 bases and J 3 bases, leaving 20 bases between the germline ends. CDR3 size: 16 residues. CDR3 residues: CASSPGGKVPDYGYTF. The DNA of the CDR3 is TGTGCCAGCAGCCCCGGCGGAAAGGTACCTGACTATGGCTACACCTTC.

V is TRBV7-9 and J is TRBJ2-7; 7 nucleotides line up with TRBD2. The CDR3 contains 16 residues. V shed 2 bases, J shed 6 bases, and the junction held 13 bases outside the gene matches. Germline-derived CDR1 and CDR2 are SEHNR and FQNEAQ (reference sequence). The CDR3 reads CASSLSPGGPRGEQYF. The CDR3 coding sequence is TGTGCCAGCAGCTTAAGTCCGGGAGGCCCCCGGGGCGAGCAGTACTTC.

The V gene is TRBV2, the J gene TRBJ1-2; D unresolved. V was shortened by 6 bases and J by 8 bases, with 13 bases between the two germline ends. Germline CDR1 SNHLY, CDR2 FYNNEI. The CDR3 extends over 12 amino acids. The CDR3 region is CASSAEGMGYTF. The CDR3 region has the DNA TGTGCCAGCAGCGCGGAGGGTATGGGCTACACCTTC. Full variable domain (missing parts from reference TRBV2 and TRBJ1-2): EPEVTQTPSHQVTQMGQEVILRCVPISNHLYFYWYRQILGQKVEFLVSFYNNEISEKSEIFDDQFSVERPDGSNFTLKIRSTKLEDSAMYFCASSAEGMGYTFGSGTRLTVV.

This chain uses TRBV5-6 with TRBJ1-2, with D possibly TRBD1 on 6 matching bases. Germline V gene data show CDR1 as SGHDT and CDR2 as YYEEEE. The length of the CDR3 is 12 residues. Trimming removed 4 bases from V and 9 bases from J, with 13 bases in between. This CDR3 is CASSPDSARYTF. CDR3 bases: TGTGCCAGCAGCCCGGACAGTGCGCGCTACACCTTC.

V gene TRBV28 combines with J gene TRBJ2-1, with D uncertain. Trimming pared 5 bases from V and 4 bases from J, leaving 12 bases between. The CDR3 has 14 amino acids. The germline CDR1 and CDR2 sequences are MDHEN and SYDVKM. The CDR3 DNA reads as TGTGCCAGCAGTCCCCTGGCTAGATACAATGAGCAGTTCTTC. Encoded protein: CASSPLARYNEQFF.

This clone was recorded a few times. The rearrangement joins TRBV5-1 to TRBJ1-1; D is unclear. V lost 0 bases, J lost 7 bases, and 7 bases lay in between. Germline V gene data show CDR1 as SGHRS and CDR2 as YFSETQ. The CDR3 runs 12 residues. CDR3 nucleotides: TGCGCCAGCAGCTTGGTGACAAATGAAGCTTTCTTT. It codes for CASSLVTNEAFF. Complete variable domain (other parts from reference TRBV5-1 and TRBJ1-1): KAGVTQTPRYLIKTRGQQVTLSCSPISGHRSVSWYQQTPGQGLQFLFEYFSETQRNKGNFPGRFSGRQFSNSRSEMNVSTLELGDSALYLCASSLVTNEAFFGQGTRLTVV.

This sequence joins TRBV3-1 (or the pseudogene TRBV3-2) and TRBJ2-7; TRBD2 agrees at 8 bases. V lost 3 bases, J lost 2 bases, and 6 bases stayed unmatched. The CDR3 extends over 15 amino acids. Germline assignment: CDR1 LGHDT and CDR2 YNNKEL (reference sequence). The CDR3: CASSQGTSGPYEQYF. The CDR3 DNA sequence: TGTGCCAGCAGCCAGGGGACTAGTGGGCCCTACGAGCAGTACTTC.

In this sample, this clone turned up once. The chain links TRBV6-2 or TRBV6-3 to TRBJ2-2, with 8 bases lining up with TRBD1. The CDR3 runs to 15 residues. Per germline, CDR1 MNHEY and CDR2 SVGEGT. The V segment lost 5 bases and the J segment 4 bases; nucleotides outside the gene matches: 6. The chain's CDR3 is CASSARQGTTGELFF. In DNA form, the CDR3 reads TGTGCCAGCAGTGCCAGACAGGGGACCACCGGGGAGCTGTTTTTT.

The CDR3 loop reads CASSPGGLADEDIQYF. The CDR3 region has the DNA TGCGCCAGCAGCCCCGGGGGACTAGCGGACGAGGACATTCAGTACTTC. The J gene is TRBJ2-4, the V gene TRBV4-1, with TRBD2 matching over 11 bases. The V and J ends lost 4 bases and 8 bases, in that order; junction bases with no gene match: 10. CDR3 size: 16 residues. Germline assignment: CDR1 MGHRA and CDR2 YSYEKL.

A few counts support this clone. The gene calls are TRBV5-1 and TRBJ1-1, with D hard to call. The germline V gene encodes CDR1 SGHRS and CDR2 YFSETQ. V dropped 2 bases and J dropped 6 bases, with 14 bases sitting between them. This CDR3 is 14 amino acids long. The CDR3 DNA sequence: TGCGCCAGCAGCTTTGGAGGGATGGAGGCTGAAGCTTTCTTT. Its protein is CASSFGGMEAEAFF.

The chain couples TRBV24-1 to TRBJ2-7, with D perhaps TRBD1 (5 bases). Trimming pared 8 bases from V and 0 bases from J, leaving 22 bases between. The CDR3 extends over 17 amino acids. Germline CDR1 and CDR2: KGHDR and SFDVKD. This chain's CDR3 is CATNSRDYIIFSYEQYV. The CDR3 DNA is TGTGCCACCAATTCCAGGGATTATATAATTTTCTCCTACGAGCAGTACGTC.

This clone appeared once. The J gene is TRBJ2-7, the V gene TRBV6-5; 7 positions agree with TRBD1. This CDR3 has 15 amino acids. CDR1 is MNHEY and CDR2 is SVGAGI in the germline V gene. V dropped 5 bases and J dropped 4; count of bases not matched to a gene: 11. CDR3 loop: CASSQPQGTFYEQYV. DNA for the CDR3: TGTGCCAGCAGTCAACCACAGGGGACCTTTTACGAGCAGTACGTC.

The chain uses TRBV21-1 and TRBJ2-5; the D call in the table, TRBD2, was not verified against the DNA. TRBV21-1 is classified as a pseudogene. This CDR3 spans 16 amino acids. This chain's CDR3 is CASSPRGTSYQETQYF. Written as DNA, the CDR3 is TGTGCCAGCAGCCCCCGGGGGACTTCGTACCAAGAGACCCAGTACTTC.

The rearrangement uses TRBV2 and TRBJ2-3; 12 positions match TRBD2. V shed 7 bases and J 8 bases; nucleotides not matched to a gene: 10. In germline, CDR1 is SNHLY, CDR2 FYNNEI. The CDR3 extends over 15 amino acids. The CDR3 DNA reads TGTGCCAGCACTCGGACTAGCGGGGTCGAAGTTACGCAGTATTTT. This translates into CASTRTSGVEVTQYF.

A few counts support this clone. The gene calls are TRBV7-2 and TRBJ2-1, with D maybe TRBD2 (7 bases). CDR3 size: 15 residues. With 5 bases removed from V and 2 bases from J, the gap between germline ends came to 13 bases. The germline V gene encodes CDR1 SGHTA and CDR2 FQGNSA. The CDR3 DNA follows: TGTGCCAGCAGCAAAGGGGGGGAACCCTACAATGAGCAGTTCTTC. It translates to CASSKGGEPYNEQFF.

The chain is built from TRBV12-3 or TRBV12-4 and TRBJ1-3, with unresolved D. Trimming shortened V by 8 bases and J by 0 bases, and 5 bases separated the two germline ends. The CDR3 is 12 residues long. CDR3 loop: CASAISGNTIYF. Here the CDR3 DNA reads TGTGCCAGCGCGATCTCTGGAAACACCATATATTTT.

This clone was counted a single time. The chain has TRBV10-3 and TRBJ1-5, with D perhaps TRBD1 (5 bases). Trimming stripped 4 bases from V and 3 bases from J, with 13 bases between. Germline V lookup: CDR1 ENHRY, CDR2 SYGVKD. This CDR3 contains 15 residues. CDR3 sequence (DNA): TGTGCCATCAGTGGACAGTCTACCTCCAATCAGCCCCAGCATTTT. It specifies CAISGQSTSNQPQHF.